This record covers a single TCR beta chain. This clonotype was picked up many times. The clone's antigen remains unknown. The sample holds no much larger clone one base away, and base qualities are not on file. Between the V and J ends, shortened by 3 bases and 0 bases respectively, the junction contains 15 bases. The CDR3 contains 17 residues, cysteine and phenylalanine counted. The only DNA kept is the CDR3, 51 bases in frame from the first base. For CDR1 and CDR2, the germline V gene lists SNHLY and FYNNEI. Amplification of TCR beta CDR3 regions was carried out from RNA transcripts. For the first round of RT-PCR on the TCR CDR3, the HTBI primer set was used together with the Qiagen OneStep RT-PCR kit. A second multiplex PCR round built the libraries, followed by size selection and purification. Libraries were sequenced paired-end with 100 bp reads on an Illumina HiSeq2000. The authors processed their data as follows. SOAPnuke was used to process the raw data, throwing out any read that contained adapters or uncalled bases, had a mean Phred below 15, or lacked an exact constant-primer or identifier match. High-quality paired reads were merged using COPE v1.2.5, and each unique nucleotide sequence was defined as a clonotype. MiTCR v1.1 was used to align clonotypes to the IMGT TRBV, TRBD and TRBJ reference segments. The analysis was restricted to V-J combinations with a frequency above 0.0001, which together covered around 99% of the repertoires. The TCS score was defined as the ratio of F50 (clonal expansion) to E x V (chaos), calculated using BLOSUM62-based TCRdist between CDR3 peptides within each V-J. Welch's t-statistics and random forest reduced fewer than 550 V-J features to roughly 13, which were used in a naive Bayes classifier (R e1071). TCRdb passed the public sequencing reads through fastp at Q25 and MiXCR, retaining productive beta sequences. Every entry covers one CDR3 protein and lists the most common genes and DNA from its rows. TCRdb's processing, not the authors', yielded these V and J calls. The sample table holds fewer than 900,000 distinct CDR3 sequences, of which 15% to 20% were seen once. Roughly 8% of the sample belongs to the ten largest clones.

This record belongs to a study of T cells in Graves' hyperthyroidism and ophthalmopathy (dated by TCRdb to the late 2010s). For the wider study: Peripheral blood was sampled at the time of initial diagnosis, prior to any treatment. Once sampling was done, hyperthyroidism patients were given methimazole at a starting dose of 30 mg daily, whereas ophthalmopathy patients were given high-dose intravenous methylprednisolone. An independent validation cohort of fewer than 20 hyperthyroidism patients and about 16 patients who later progressed to ophthalmopathy tested prospective prediction of ophthalmopathy. The roughly 100 discovery patients were randomly split 7:3 into training and test sets. TCR V-J signatures able to tell the groups apart were searched for in a discovery cohort of 90 to 100 patients, of whom 43 had Graves' ophthalmopathy and about 60 had stable Graves' hyperthyroidism. The study also compared thyroid tissue and blood T-cell repertoires from 6 or 7 Graves' hyperthyroidism patients. The paper reports TCR Vbeta CDR3 sequencing of some 140 peripheral blood samples: fewer than 50 ophthalmopathy, fewer than 85 hyperthyroidism and roughly 17 progressor patients.

Stable Graves' hyperthyroidism was defined as no progression to ophthalmopathy during 18 months of follow-up. Hyperthyroidism patients were aged 18 to 65 years and newly diagnosed, with disease duration of less than 2 months. Patients with uncontrolled infections, other autoimmune diseases, pregnancy or lactation were excluded. Diagnoses relied on clinical symptoms, serum thyroxine and TRAb, thyroid ultrasound and orbital computed tomography. PBMCs were separated from 7.5 to 10 ml of fresh peripheral blood using Ficoll-Paque density gradient centrifugation. Total RNA was extracted using Trizol reagent, and RNA quality was assessed on an Agilent 2100 Bioanalyzer. General study outcomes and caveats: Sample size was not statistically predetermined, and investigators were not blinded to group allocation. Ophthalmopathy was separated from stable hyperthyroidism by a 13 V-J signature model, with 85% to 90% sensitivity and about 84% specificity obtained in cross-validation and 80%/75% obtained in testing. In validation, the model predicted progression to ophthalmopathy a median of roughly 6.2 months before onset, with around 70% sensitivity and about 72% specificity. Blood samples also contained most of the expanded thyroid clonotypes (frequency above 0.001), which suggests that blood repertoires may reflect thyroid immune responses.

This clonotype was sampled from a man aged 18 to 30 with Graves' hyperthyroidism. Recombination joined TRBV2 with TRBJ2-1; 5 matching bases give a weak D call of TRBD2. The sample consisted of blood. CDR3 protein: CASSDRSSRSSYNEQFF. The sequenced DNA: TGTGCCAGCAGTGATCGGTCTAGCAGGAGCTCCTACAATGAGCAGTTCTTC.